The 29 T cell receptor beta chains below all came from one sample that was sequenced in a study of T-cell reconstitution after alpha-beta-depleted transplantation in children. Library preparation (for TCRbeta) was performed with unique molecular identifiers. TCRdb re-analysed the PCR reads in MiXCR, keeping a single row per CDR3 protein. The data contain almost 500,000 distinct CDR3 sequences, about 11% of them seen just once; the ten biggest clones take up roughly 2%. Sequences were derived from PBMCs, sampled before TCRalphabeta/CD19-depleted stem cell transplant. These receptors came from a child aged 2 to 15 with inherited bone marrow failure, due to receive a stem cell transplant.

The sample holds many counts of this clonotype. The chain has TRBV16 and TRBJ2-1; 7 bases are a match to TRBD1. Germline loops: CDR1 KGHSY, CDR2 FQNENV. V gave up 4 bases and J gave up 3 bases; unmatched junction bases: 15. The CDR3 is 18 residues long. As DNA, the CDR3 is TGTGCCAGCAGCCCGATGGTTGTCAGGGGGAATCTCTACAATGAGCAGTTCTTC. This encodes CASSPMVVRGNLYNEQFF.

V usage is TRBV5-4 and J usage is TRBJ2-7; D is perhaps TRBD2 (5 bases). Trimming shortened V by 0 bases and J by 9 bases, and 16 bases separated the two germline ends. This CDR3 contains 14 residues. Per the germline V gene, CDR1 is SGHNT and CDR2 is YYREEE (reference sequence). CDR3: CASSLEGGGWGQYF. Here the CDR3 DNA reads TGTGCCAGCAGCTTGGAAGGCGGAGGTTGGGGGCAGTACTTC.

This clonotype was counted many times. The rearrangement uses TRBV27 and TRBJ2-5; D perhaps matches TRBD2 (6 bases). The germline V gene encodes CDR1 MNHEY and CDR2 SMNVEV (reference sequence). The V and J ends lost 7 bases and 5 bases respectively, with 20 bases between them. CDR3 length: 15 amino acids. The CDR3 reads CASTNGDGRGETQYF. CDR3 coding DNA: TGTGCCAGCACCAACGGGGACGGGAGAGGCGAGACCCAGTACTTC.

In its sample, this clonotype was seen many times. The rearrangement joins TRBV5-1 to TRBJ2-2; 8 positions agree with TRBD2. Germline V CDR1 and CDR2: SGHRS, YFSETQ. The length of the CDR3 is 16 residues. V gave up 5 bases and J gave up 4 bases; unmatched junction bases: 10. The CDR3 loop is CASRSSGSFGTGELFF. CDR3 DNA: TGCGCCAGCAGATCGAGCGGGAGTTTCGGCACCGGGGAGCTGTTTTTT. Together with reference TRBV5-1 and TRBJ2-2, the CDR3 gives the full variable domain: KAGVTQTPRYLIKTRGQQVTLSCSPISGHRSVSWYQQTPGQGLQFLFEYFSETQRNKGNFPGRFSGRQFSNSRSEMNVSTLELGDSALYLCASRSSGSFGTGELFFGEGSRLTVL.

The table lists this clonotype with many counts. V gene TRBV5-5 combines with J gene TRBJ2-2, with D possibly being TRBD1 or TRBD2 (5 bases each). The V end lost 5 bases, the J end lost 3 bases, and 17 bases lay between the germline ends. This CDR3 has 16 residues. CDR1 and CDR2 (germline): SGHKS, YYEKEE (reference sequence). The CDR3 protein is CASSPVRGVHTGELFF. DNA for the CDR3: TGTGCCAGCAGTCCGGTTAGAGGGGTTCACACCGGGGAGCTGTTTTTT.

This clonotype was counted at least ten times. The chain employs TRBV7-2 and TRBJ2-7; 8 bases line up with TRBD2. After removal of 5 bases from V and 2 bases from J, the junction contained 8 bases not matched to a gene. The CDR3 runs 15 residues. Germline CDR1 is SGHTA and CDR2 is FQGNSA. CDR3 sequence reads: CASSRGGGNTYEQYF. The CDR3 region has the DNA TGTGCCAGCAGCCGCGGCGGGGGGAACACCTACGAGCAGTACTTC.

The CDR3 loop is CAISREGEQFF. CDR3 in DNA: TGTGCCATCAGTCGAGAGGGTGAGCAGTTCTTC. The chain carries TRBV10-3 and TRBJ2-1; D may be TRBD2 (5 bases). The CDR3 runs to 11 residues. Trimming removed 5 bases at V and 9 bases at J, with 8 bases between. Germline loops: CDR1 ENHRY, CDR2 SYGVKD.

At least ten counts were recorded for this clonotype. The rearrangement uses TRBV7-2 and TRBJ2-7; the D gene is possibly TRBD1 (6 bases). CDR3 length: 13 amino acids. CDR1 and CDR2 from the germline V gene are SGHTA and FQGNSA. Trimming removed 3 bases from V and 6 bases from J, with 12 bases in between. CDR3 residues: CASSLVIRGEQYF. Written as DNA, the CDR3 is TGTGCCAGCAGCTTGGTCATCAGGGGCGAGCAGTACTTC. The full variable domain, its missing parts supplied by reference TRBV7-2 and TRBJ2-7, is GAGVSQSPSNKVTEKGKDVELRCDPISGHTALYWYRQSLGQGLEFLIYFQGNSAPDKSGLPSDRFSAERTGGSVSTLTIQRTQQEDSAVYLCASSLVIRGEQYFGPGTRLTVT.

This clonotype has a count of ten or more. The chain carries TRBV29-1 and TRBJ1-5, with a possible D match to TRBD1 (5 bases). The CDR3 has 13 residues. Per the germline V gene, CDR1 is SQVTM and CDR2 is ANQGSEA. V lost 7 bases and J 1 base, leaving 11 bases between the germline ends. The CDR3, as DNA: TGCAGCGCGCGGGGGAAAAGCAATCAGCCCCAGCATTTT. Residues: CSARGKSNQPQHF.

In its sample, this clonotype was seen many times. The genes are TRBV2 and TRBJ2-3, with a possible D match to TRBD1 (5 bases). The germline V and J ends were trimmed by 4 bases and 2 bases, with 16 bases remaining between them. The germline CDR1 and CDR2 sequences are SNHLY and FYNNEI. CDR3 size: 16 residues. The CDR3 DNA is TGTGCCAGCAGTGGGGGCCCCAATACGATCACAGATACGCAGTATTTT. Translated, it gives CASSGGPNTITDTQYF.

This clonotype was counted between two and nine times. The chain is built from TRBV4-3 and TRBJ2-7; TRBD1 aligns across 9 bases. The junction had 5 bases not matched to a gene; V was cut back by 4 bases and J by 4 bases. Germline values: CDR1 LGHNA, CDR2 YSLEER. The CDR3 runs 14 residues. The CDR3 reads CASSLGQGRYEQYF. The CDR3 DNA follows: TGCGCCAGCAGCCTCGGACAGGGGCGGTACGAGCAGTACTTC.

This clonotype showed up many times. The CDR3 sequence is CASSQFRGSDTQYF. The CDR3 coding sequence is TGTGCCAGCAGCCAATTTCGAGGTTCAGATACGCAGTATTTT. The chain recombines TRBV3-1 with TRBJ2-3; D gene unclear. Germline lookup yields CDR1 LGHDT and CDR2 YNNKEL (reference sequence). V shed 2 bases and J shed 4 bases, with 10 bases lying between them. CDR3 length: 14 residues.

This clonotype was detected ten times or more. V usage is TRBV11-2 and J usage is TRBJ2-7; D unresolved. The CDR3 covers 15 residues. Germline values: CDR1 SGHAT, CDR2 FQNNGV. Trimming shortened V by 1 base and J by 6 bases, and 16 bases separated the two germline ends. The DNA for the CDR3 is TGTGCCAGCAGCTTAGGTGGATGGGGTTTACGCGAGCAGTACTTC. Residues: CASSLGGWGLREQYF.

This clonotype showed up many times. The rearrangement joins TRBV12-3 or TRBV12-4 to TRBJ1-1; D uncertain. The V gene lost 2 bases and the J gene lost 1 base, with 8 bases spanning the gap. The CDR3 is made up of 14 amino acids. This chain's CDR3 is CASSLYYRNTEAFF. Written as DNA, the CDR3 is TGTGCCAGCAGTTTATATTACAGGAACACTGAAGCTTTCTTT.

This clonotype was seen many times. This chain uses TRBV12-3 or TRBV12-4 with TRBJ2-5, with D perhaps TRBD1 or TRBD2 (5 bases each). The CDR3 loop spans 16 amino acids. Deletions cut 6 bases from V and 0 bases from J, with 17 bases between. CDR3 residues: CASRLSSGTDQETQYF. The CDR3 nucleotides read TGTGCCAGCAGGTTATCGTCCGGGACCGACCAAGAGACCCAGTACTTC.

This clonotype was detected a few times. The chain is built from TRBV5-1 and TRBJ2-7; 7 bases map to TRBD2. J lost 5 bases, V lost 0 bases, and 5 bases had no gene match. This CDR3 has 14 residues. Looked up from germline, CDR1 is SGHRS and CDR2 is YFSETQ. The DNA for the CDR3 is TGCGCCAGCAGCTTGGTGATGGGGGGGGACGAGCAGTACTTC. This gives the protein CASSLVMGGDEQYF.

This clonotype was detected many times. The V gene is TRBV29-1, the J gene TRBJ2-3; D perhaps matches TRBD2 (5 bases). V lost 2 bases and J lost 11, with 14 bases in between. Germline V gene sequence: CDR1 SQVTM, CDR2 ANQGSEA. CDR3 size: 12 residues. CDR3 sequence reads: CSVESNPEGQYF. Here the CDR3 DNA reads TGCAGCGTTGAATCAAACCCCGAGGGGCAGTATTTT.

The table lists this clonotype with many counts. V is TRBV6-1 and J is TRBJ2-7; the match to TRBD2 covers 11 bases. This CDR3 comprises 15 residues. J was trimmed by 3 bases and V by 4 bases; bases with no gene match: 5. Per the germline V gene, CDR1 is MNHNS and CDR2 is SASEGT. The CDR3 loop is CASSGLLAGVYEQYF. DNA for the CDR3: TGTGCCAGCAGTGGCCTACTAGCGGGAGTCTACGAGCAGTACTTC.

The table lists this clonotype with many counts. This chain links TRBV24-1 with TRBJ2-7, with 9 positions matching TRBD1. CDR1 is KGHDR, CDR2 SFDVKD, per germline. CDR3 size: 16 residues. With V trimmed by 3 bases and J by 2 bases, 7 bases remained unmatched. The CDR3, as DNA: TGTGCCACCAGTGATCCCACAGGGGGCCTACCCTACGAGCAGTACTTC. Protein: CATSDPTGGLPYEQYF.

The chain employs TRBV19 and TRBJ2-6; TRBD1 agrees at 8 bases. CDR3 length: 17 amino acids. With 5 bases clipped from V and 0 bases from J, the junction kept 6 bases outside the gene matches. Germline loops: CDR1 LNHDA, CDR2 SQIVND (reference sequence). CDR3 in amino acids: CASSVRDRPSGANVLTF. For the CDR3, the DNA is TGTGCCAGTAGTGTCCGGGACAGGCCCTCTGGGGCCAACGTCCTGACTTTC.

This clonotype was found many times. V is TRBV10-3 and J is TRBJ2-7; 10 bases match TRBD2. This CDR3 spans 16 amino acids. Losses at the gene ends were 2 bases for V and 3 bases for J; bases not matched to a gene: 7. Germline V CDR1 and CDR2: ENHRY, SYGVKD. Here the CDR3 DNA reads TGTGCCATCAGTGAGCCTCTCGGGACTAGCGTCTACGAGCAGTACTTC. Translating gives CAISEPLGTSVYEQYF.

The chain carries TRBV20-1 and TRBJ1-2, with D uncertain. V lost 3 bases and J lost 8, with 10 bases in between. Germline V gene data show CDR1 as DFQATT and CDR2 as SNEGSKA (reference sequence). The CDR3 is 11 amino acids. CDR3 amino acids: CSASTAWGYTF. CDR3 nucleotides: TGCAGTGCTAGTACAGCCTGGGGCTACACCTTC.

There are many counts of this clonotype. This chain joins TRBV27 and TRBJ2-2; unclear D gene. V was clipped by 3 bases and J by 7 bases, with 9 bases between them. Germline V gene lookup returns CDR1 MNHEY and CDR2 SMNVEV (reference sequence). The CDR3 has 13 residues. Here the CDR3 reads CASSFFRNGELFF. For the CDR3, the DNA is TGTGCCAGCAGTTTCTTTCGAAACGGGGAGCTGTTTTTT.

The genes are TRBV29-1 and TRBJ2-5; D call uncertain. The V and J ends lost 7 bases and 1 base respectively, with 13 bases between them. There are 13 residues in the CDR3. The germline gives CDR1 SQVTM, CDR2 ANQGSEA. The CDR3 here is CSASRALQETQYF. CDR3 nucleotides: TGCAGCGCGAGTCGAGCCCTCCAAGAGACCCAGTACTTC.

A word on this clonotype: The junction does not match germline at one end; this may be a read error. The chain combines TRBV4-1 with TRBJ2-3; the match to TRBD2 covers 10 bases. The CDR3 sequence is 15 residues long. Germline CDR1 reads MGHRA; CDR2 reads YSYEKL. CDR3 in amino acids: CVSSQAGLATDTQYF. The CDR3 region has the DNA TGCGTCAGCAGCCAGGCGGGACTAGCGACAGATACGCAGTATTTT.

This clonotype occurred a few times. The chain joins TRBV24-1 to TRBJ2-7; D not certain. V lost 4 bases and J 0 bases, leaving 6 bases between the germline ends. The CDR3 spans 13 residues. The germline V gene has CDR1 KGHDR and CDR2 SFDVKD. CDR3: CATSDPNSYEQYF. In nucleotides, the CDR3 is TGTGCCACCAGTGACCCCAACTCCTACGAGCAGTACTTC.

CDR3 sequence reads: CASSLGPGQGLHTEAFF. In DNA, the CDR3 is TGTGCCAGCAGCTTAGGACCGGGACAGGGTTTGCACACTGAAGCTTTCTTT. The genes are TRBV11-2 and TRBJ1-1; 9 bases fit TRBD1. The CDR3 is 17 amino acids. The junction had 9 bases not matched to a gene; V was cut back by 1 base and J by 3 bases. The germline CDR1 and CDR2 sequences are SGHAT and FQNNGV.

Many counts were recorded for this clonotype. The chain couples TRBV5-1 to TRBJ1-6, with D hard to call. This CDR3 has 19 residues. Trimming took 1 base from V and 1 from J, leaving 18 bases between them. The germline gives CDR1 SGHRS, CDR2 YFSETQ. CDR3 nucleotides: TGCGCCAGCAGCTTGCGCTCACACGGGAGCGGATCCTATAATTCACCCCTCCACTTT. Its translation is CASSLRSHGSGSYNSPLHF.

This clonotype was seen many times. V is TRBV12-3 or TRBV12-4 and J is TRBJ2-3; 9 bases line up with TRBD2. The V gene end was trimmed by 3 bases and the J gene end by 3 bases; junction bases not matched to a gene: 10. The CDR3 consists of 17 residues. This CDR3 is CASSFGAGGPSTDTQYF. In DNA, the CDR3 is TGTGCCAGCAGTTTTGGGGCGGGAGGGCCGAGTACAGATACGCAGTATTTT.